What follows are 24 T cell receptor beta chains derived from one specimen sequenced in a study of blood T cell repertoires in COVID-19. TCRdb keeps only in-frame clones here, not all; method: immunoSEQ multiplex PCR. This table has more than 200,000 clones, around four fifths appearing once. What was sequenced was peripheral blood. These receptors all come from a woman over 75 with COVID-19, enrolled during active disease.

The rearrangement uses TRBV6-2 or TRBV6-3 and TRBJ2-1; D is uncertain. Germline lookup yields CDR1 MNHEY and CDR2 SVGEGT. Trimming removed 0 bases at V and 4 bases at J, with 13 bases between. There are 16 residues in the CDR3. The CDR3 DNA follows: TGTGCCAGCAGTTACTCTACTCATGAAGTATACAATGAGCAGTTCTTC. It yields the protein CASSYSTHEVYNEQFF.

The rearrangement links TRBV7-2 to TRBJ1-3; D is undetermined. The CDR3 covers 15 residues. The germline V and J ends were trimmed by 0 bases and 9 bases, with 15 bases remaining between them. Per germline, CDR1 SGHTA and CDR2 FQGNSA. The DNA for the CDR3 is TGTGCCAGCAGCTTAGCGATGGGCCAACAAAGCACCATATATTTT. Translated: CASSLAMGQQSTIYF.

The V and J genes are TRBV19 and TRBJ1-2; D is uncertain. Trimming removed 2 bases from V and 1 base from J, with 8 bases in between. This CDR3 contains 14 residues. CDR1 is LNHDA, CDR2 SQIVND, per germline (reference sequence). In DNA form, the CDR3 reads TGTGCCAGTAGTATACAGACTGATAACTATGGCTACACCTTC. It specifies CASSIQTDNYGYTF.

CDR3 nucleotides: TGTGCCAGCAGCCAACAGACATCCGAAGCTTTCTTT. It yields the protein CASSQQTSEAFF. The chain links TRBV11-2 to TRBJ1-1; D call uncertain. CDR3 length equals 12 residues. CDR1 and CDR2 from the germline V gene are SGHAT and FQNNGV. Trimming took 5 bases from V and 8 from J, leaving 12 bases between them. Looking up the rest from reference TRBV11-2 and TRBJ1-1 gives the full variable domain: EAGVAQSPRYKIIEKRQSVAFWCNPISGHATLYWYQQILGQGPKLLIQFQNNGVVDDSQLPKDRFSAERLKGVDSTLKIQPAKLEDSAVYLCASSQQTSEAFFGQGTRLTVV.

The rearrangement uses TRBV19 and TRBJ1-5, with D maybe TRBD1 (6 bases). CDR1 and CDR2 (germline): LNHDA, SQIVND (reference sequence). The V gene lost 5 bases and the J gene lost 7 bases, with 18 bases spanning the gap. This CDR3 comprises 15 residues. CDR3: CASSGDLGARQPQHF. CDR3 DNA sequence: TGTGCCAGTAGTGGGGATTTGGGGGCGAGGCAGCCCCAGCATTTT. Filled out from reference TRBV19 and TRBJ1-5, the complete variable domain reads DGGITQSPKYLFRKEGQNVTLSCEQNLNHDAMYWYRQDPGQGLRLIYYSQIVNDFQKGDIAEGYSVSREKKESFPLTVTSAQKNPTAFYLCASSGDLGARQPQHFGDGTRLSIL.

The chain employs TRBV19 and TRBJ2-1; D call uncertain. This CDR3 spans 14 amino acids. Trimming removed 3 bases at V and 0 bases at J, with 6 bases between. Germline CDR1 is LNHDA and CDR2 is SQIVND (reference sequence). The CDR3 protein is CASSIGSSYNEQFF. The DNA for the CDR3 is TGTGCCAGTAGTATCGGTTCCTCCTACAATGAGCAGTTCTTC.

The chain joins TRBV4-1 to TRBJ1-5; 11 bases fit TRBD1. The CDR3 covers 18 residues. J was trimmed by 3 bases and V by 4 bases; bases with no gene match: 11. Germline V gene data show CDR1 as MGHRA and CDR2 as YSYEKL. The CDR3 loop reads CASSLPPGTGGLNQPQHF. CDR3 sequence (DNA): TGCGCCAGCAGCCTTCCACCCGGGACAGGGGGACTCAATCAGCCCCAGCATTTT.

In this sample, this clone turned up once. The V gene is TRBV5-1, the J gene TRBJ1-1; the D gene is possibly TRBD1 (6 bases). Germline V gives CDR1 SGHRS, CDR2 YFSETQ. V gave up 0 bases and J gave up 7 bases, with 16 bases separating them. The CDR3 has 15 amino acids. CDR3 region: CASSLATGTPSEAFF. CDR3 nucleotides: TGCGCCAGCAGCTTGGCGACCGGGACACCTAGTGAAGCTTTCTTT.

CDR3 nucleotides: TGTGCCAGCAGCCCCGGACAGGGCGTAAACTATGGCTACACCTTC. It yields the protein CASSPGQGVNYGYTF. The chain employs TRBV3-1 (or the pseudogene TRBV3-2) and TRBJ1-2; 8 nucleotides match TRBD1. CDR1 and CDR2 (germline): LGHDT, YNNKEL (reference sequence). V was pared by 4 bases and J by 2 bases, with 6 bases of the junction left unmatched. This CDR3 is built from 15 residues.

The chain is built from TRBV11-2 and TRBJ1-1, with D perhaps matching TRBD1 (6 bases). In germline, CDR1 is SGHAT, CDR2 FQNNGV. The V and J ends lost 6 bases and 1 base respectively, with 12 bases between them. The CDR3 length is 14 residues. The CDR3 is CASRGRGTNTEAFF. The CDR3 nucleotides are TGTGCCAGCAGGGGGAGGGGGACGAACACTGAAGCTTTCTTT. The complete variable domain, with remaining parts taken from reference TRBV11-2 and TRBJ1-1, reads EAGVAQSPRYKIIEKRQSVAFWCNPISGHATLYWYQQILGQGPKLLIQFQNNGVVDDSQLPKDRFSAERLKGVDSTLKIQPAKLEDSAVYLCASRGRGTNTEAFFGQGTRLTVV.

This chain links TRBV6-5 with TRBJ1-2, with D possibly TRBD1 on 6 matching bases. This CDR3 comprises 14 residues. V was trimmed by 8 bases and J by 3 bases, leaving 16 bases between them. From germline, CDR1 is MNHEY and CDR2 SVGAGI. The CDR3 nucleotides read TGTGCCAGCGCACAGGGAAGAAGTCACTATGGCTACACCTTC. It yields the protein CASAQGRSHYGYTF.

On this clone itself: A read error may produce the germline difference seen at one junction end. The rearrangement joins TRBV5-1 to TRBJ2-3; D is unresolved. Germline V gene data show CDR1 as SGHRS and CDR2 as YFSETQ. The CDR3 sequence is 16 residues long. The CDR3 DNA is TGCGCCAGCAGTTTGGGCCGCGGAAGAGTTACAGATACGCAGTATTTT. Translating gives CASSLGRGRVTDTQYF.

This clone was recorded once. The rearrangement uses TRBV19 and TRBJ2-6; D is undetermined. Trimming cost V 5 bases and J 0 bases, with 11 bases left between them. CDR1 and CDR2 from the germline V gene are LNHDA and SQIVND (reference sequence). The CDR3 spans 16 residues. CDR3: CASSFSPGSGANVLTF. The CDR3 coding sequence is TGTGCCAGTAGTTTTTCTCCCGGCTCTGGGGCCAACGTCCTGACTTTC.

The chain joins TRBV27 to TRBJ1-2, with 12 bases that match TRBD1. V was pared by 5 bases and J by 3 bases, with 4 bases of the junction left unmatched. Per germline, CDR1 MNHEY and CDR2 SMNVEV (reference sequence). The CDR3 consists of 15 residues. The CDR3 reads CASSPRDRGHYGYTF. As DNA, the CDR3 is TGTGCCAGCAGTCCCCGGGACAGGGGGCACTATGGCTACACCTTC.

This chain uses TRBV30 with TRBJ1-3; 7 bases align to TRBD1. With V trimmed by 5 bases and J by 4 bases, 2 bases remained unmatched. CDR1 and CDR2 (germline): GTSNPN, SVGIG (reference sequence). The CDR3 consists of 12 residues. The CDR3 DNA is TGTGCCTGGGGGGACAGAGGAAACACCATATATTTT. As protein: CAWGDRGNTIYF.

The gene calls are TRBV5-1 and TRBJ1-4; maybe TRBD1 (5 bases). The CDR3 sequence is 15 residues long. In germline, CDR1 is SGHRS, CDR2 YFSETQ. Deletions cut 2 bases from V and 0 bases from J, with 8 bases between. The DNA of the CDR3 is TGCGCCAGCAGCTTAGGGGATTCAACTAATGAAAAACTGTTTTTT. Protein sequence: CASSLGDSTNEKLFF.

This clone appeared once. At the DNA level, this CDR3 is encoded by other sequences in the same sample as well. CDR3 loop: CAIRQGGSGNTIYF. As DNA, the CDR3 is TGTGCCATCAGGCAGGGAGGGAGTGGAAACACCATATATTTT. The chain couples TRBV10-3 to TRBJ1-3; possibly TRBD1 for D (5 bases). This CDR3 comprises 14 residues. The V end was cut by 6 bases, the J end by 3 bases, with 12 bases between. The V gene's germline CDR1 is ENHRY and CDR2 SYGVKD.

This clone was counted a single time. The CDR3 protein is CASSEQGASGNTIYF. CDR3 nucleotides: TGCGCCAGCAGCGAGCAGGGGGCTTCTGGAAACACCATATATTTT. The chain recombines TRBV5-1 with TRBJ1-3; 8 positions match TRBD1. With V trimmed by 4 bases and J by 1 base, 4 bases remained unmatched. The CDR3 spans 15 residues. CDR1 and CDR2 (germline): SGHRS, YFSETQ.

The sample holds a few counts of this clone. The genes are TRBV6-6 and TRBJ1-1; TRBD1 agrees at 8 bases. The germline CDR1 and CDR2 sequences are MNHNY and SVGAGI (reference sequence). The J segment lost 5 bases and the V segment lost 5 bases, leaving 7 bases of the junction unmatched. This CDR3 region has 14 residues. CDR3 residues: CASSPQGAGTEAFF. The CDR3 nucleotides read TGTGCCAGCAGTCCGCAGGGGGCAGGTACTGAAGCTTTCTTT.

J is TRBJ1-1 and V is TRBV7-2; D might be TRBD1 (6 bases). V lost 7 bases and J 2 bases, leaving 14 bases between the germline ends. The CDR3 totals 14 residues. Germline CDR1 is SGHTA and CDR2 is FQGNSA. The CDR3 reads CASTLTGQNTEAFF. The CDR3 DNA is TGTGCCAGCACCCTAACGGGACAAAACACTGAAGCTTTCTTT.

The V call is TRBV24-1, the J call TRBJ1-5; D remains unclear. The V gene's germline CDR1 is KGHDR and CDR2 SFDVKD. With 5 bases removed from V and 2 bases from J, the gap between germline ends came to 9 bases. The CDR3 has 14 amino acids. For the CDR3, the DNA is TGTGCCACCAGTGCGGGGATGGGCAATCAGCCCCAGCATTTT. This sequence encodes CATSAGMGNQPQHF.

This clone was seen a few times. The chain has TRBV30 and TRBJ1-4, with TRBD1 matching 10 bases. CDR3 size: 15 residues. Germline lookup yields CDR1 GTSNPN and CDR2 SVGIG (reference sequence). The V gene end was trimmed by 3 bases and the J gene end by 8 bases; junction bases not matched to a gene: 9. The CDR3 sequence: CAWSPHGTGVEKLFF. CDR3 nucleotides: TGTGCCTGGAGCCCTCACGGGACAGGGGTAGAAAAACTGTTTTTT. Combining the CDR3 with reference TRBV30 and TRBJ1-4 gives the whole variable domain SQTIHQWPATLVQPVGSPLSLECTVEGTSNPNLYWYRQAAGRGLQLLFYSVGIGQISSEVPQNLSASRPQDRQFILSSKKLLLSDSGFYLCAWSPHGTGVEKLFFGSGTQLSVL.

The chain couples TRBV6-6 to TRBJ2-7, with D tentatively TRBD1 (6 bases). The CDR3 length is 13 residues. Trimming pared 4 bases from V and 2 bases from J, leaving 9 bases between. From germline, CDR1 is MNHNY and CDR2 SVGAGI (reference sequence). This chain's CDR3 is CASSLDRAYEQYF. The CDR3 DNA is TGTGCCAGCAGTTTGGACAGAGCCTACGAGCAGTACTTC.

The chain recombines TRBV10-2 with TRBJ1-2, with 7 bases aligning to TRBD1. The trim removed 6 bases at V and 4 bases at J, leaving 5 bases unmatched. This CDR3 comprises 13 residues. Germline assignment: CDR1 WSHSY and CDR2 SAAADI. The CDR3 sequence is CASRPGGLYGYTF. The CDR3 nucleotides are TGCGCCAGCAGGCCAGGGGGACTCTATGGCTACACCTTC.